This T cell receptor (beta chain) was obtained from a study of blood T cells in healthy people across ages. Study observations and caveats: Considered underestimates were the diversity estimates obtained from one million T cells. CMV infection status of these donors was not known.

A note on this clonotype: The antigen is unknown.

Isolated per sample were at least 7 million PBMCs. Primed by a sample-barcoded 5' primer and a J-beta primer mix, a second PCR proceeded for about 7 to 11 cycles. Per sample, CDR3-containing paired-end reads numbered at least 2.5 million. TCRdb reanalysed the 5' RACE reads using MiXCR and keeps one entry per CDR3 protein. The data contain 1.4 million or so distinct CDR3 sequences, around 40% of them singletons. Losses at the gene ends were 5 bases for V and 5 bases for J; bases not matched to a gene: 18. This CDR3 has 17 amino acids. The germline gives CDR1 MNHEY, CDR2 SVGEGT. V is TRBV6-2 or TRBV6-3 and J is TRBJ2-7; 7 bases match TRBD1. The source material was blood. The receptor was isolated from a woman aged 18 to 35 in good health. The CDR3 region is CASSPRSDRVGSHEQYF. CDR3 sequence (DNA): TGTGCCAGCAGTCCTCGATCAGACAGGGTGGGGTCTCACGAGCAGTACTTC.